The sequence of this T cell receptor beta chain was determined in a study of T cell changes during pregnancy in multiple sclerosis. The CDR3 extends over 15 amino acids. The J segment lost 7 bases and the V segment lost 4 bases, leaving 4 bases of the junction unmatched. CDR1 is LNHDA, CDR2 SQIVND, per germline (reference sequence). The table came from immunoSEQ multiplex PCR; TCRdb's copy has only in-frame clones and leaves some out. The repertoire consists of 45,000 or so clones, with approximately 90% occurring once and the leading ten covering around 5.6%. The sample consisted of CD8+ T cells from peripheral blood mononuclear cells, taken after pregnancy. The clonotype comes from a female donor in good health, enrolled as a control in a pregnancy study. This chain connects TRBV19 to TRBJ2-2; TRBD2 matches 12 bases. The CDR3 DNA is TGTGCCAGTAGTACTAGCGGGGGGGCTGTCGGGGAGCTGTTTTTT. This translates into CASSTSGGAVGELFF. Variable domain in full (rest from reference TRBV19 and TRBJ2-2): DGGITQSPKYLFRKEGQNVTLSCEQNLNHDAMYWYRQDPGQGLRLIYYSQIVNDFQKGDIAEGYSVSREKKESFPLTVTSAQKNPTAFYLCASSTSGGAVGELFFGEGSRLTVL.